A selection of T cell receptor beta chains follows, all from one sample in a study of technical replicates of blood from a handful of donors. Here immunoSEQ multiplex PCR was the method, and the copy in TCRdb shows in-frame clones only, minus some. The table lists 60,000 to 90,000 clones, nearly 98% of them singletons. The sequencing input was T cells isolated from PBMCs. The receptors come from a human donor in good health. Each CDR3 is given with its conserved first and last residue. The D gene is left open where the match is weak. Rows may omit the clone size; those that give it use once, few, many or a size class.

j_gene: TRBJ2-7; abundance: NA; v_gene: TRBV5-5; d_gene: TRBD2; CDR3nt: TGTGCCAGCAGCTTTGTCCAGCGGGGGGCCTACGAGCAGTACTTC; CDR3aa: CASSFVQRGAYEQYF
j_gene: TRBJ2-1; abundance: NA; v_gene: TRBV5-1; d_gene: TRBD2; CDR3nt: TGCGCCAGCAGCACGGGGGACTATAGTGTTAGCTACAATGAGCAGTTCTTC; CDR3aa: CASSTGDYSVSYNEQFF
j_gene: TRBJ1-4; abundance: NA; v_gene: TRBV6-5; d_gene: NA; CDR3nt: TGTGCCAGCAGATTGACAGCAACTAATGAAAAACTGTTTTTT; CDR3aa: CASRLTATNEKLFF
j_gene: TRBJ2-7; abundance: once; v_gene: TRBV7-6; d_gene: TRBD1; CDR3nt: TGTGCCAGCAGCAGGACAGGGCACGAGCAGTACTTC; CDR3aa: CASSRTGHEQYF
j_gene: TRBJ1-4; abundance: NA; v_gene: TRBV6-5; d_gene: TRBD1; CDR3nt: TGTGCCAGCAGCCGCCGGACAGGGACTAATGAAAAACTGTTTTTT; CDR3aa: CASSRRTGTNEKLFF
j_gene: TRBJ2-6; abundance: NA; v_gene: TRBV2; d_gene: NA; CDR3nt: TGTGCCAGCAGTGCTAGTTCCTCTGGGGCCAACGTCCTGACTTTC; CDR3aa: CASSASSSGANVLTF
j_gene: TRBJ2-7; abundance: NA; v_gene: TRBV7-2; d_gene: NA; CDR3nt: TGTGCCAGCAGCTCTCACGGGACACTCTACGAGCAGTACTTC; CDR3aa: CASSSHGTLYEQYF
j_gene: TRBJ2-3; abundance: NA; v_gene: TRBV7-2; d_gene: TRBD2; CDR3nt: TGTGCCAGCAGCTTCTGGAGGACTAGCGGGAGGACAACTACGCAGTATTTT; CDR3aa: CASSFWRTSGRTTTQYF
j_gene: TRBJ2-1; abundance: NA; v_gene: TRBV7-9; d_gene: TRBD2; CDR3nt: TGTGCCAGCAGCAAAAGCGGGACCGACTACAATGAGCAGTTCTTC; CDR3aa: CASSKSGTDYNEQFF
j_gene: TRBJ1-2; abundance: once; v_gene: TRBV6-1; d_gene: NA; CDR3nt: TGTGCCAGCAGTGATCGGACAGCAAATAACTATGGCTACACCTTC; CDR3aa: CASSDRTANNYGYTF
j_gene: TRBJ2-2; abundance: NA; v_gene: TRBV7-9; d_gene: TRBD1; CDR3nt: TGTGCCAGCAGCCCGAACAGGGGGCCAACGAACACCGGGGAGCTGTTTTTT; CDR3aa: CASSPNRGPTNTGELFF
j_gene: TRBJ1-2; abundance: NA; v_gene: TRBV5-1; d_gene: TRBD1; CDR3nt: TGCGCCAGCAGCGGACAGGGGGACTATGGCTACACCTTC; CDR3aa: CASSGQGDYGYTF
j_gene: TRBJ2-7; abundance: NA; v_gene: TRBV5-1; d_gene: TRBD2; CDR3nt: TGCGCCAGCAGCCGTCGGACTAGCGGGACGGGAGAGCAGTACTTC; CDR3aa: CASSRRTSGTGEQYF
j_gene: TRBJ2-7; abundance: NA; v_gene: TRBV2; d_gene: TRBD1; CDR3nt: TGTGCCAGCAGCCGGACAGGGGTTTACGAGCAGTACTTC; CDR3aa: CASSRTGVYEQYF
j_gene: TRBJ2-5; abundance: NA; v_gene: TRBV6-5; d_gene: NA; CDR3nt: TGTGCCAGCAGTTCAGAGGTTGTGGTTGGCCAAGAGACCCAGTACTTC; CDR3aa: CASSSEVVVGQETQYF
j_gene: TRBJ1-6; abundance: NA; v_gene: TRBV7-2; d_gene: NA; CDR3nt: TGTGCCAGCAGCTTAGGTGGACAGCTTAATTCACCCCTCCACTTT; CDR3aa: CASSLGGQLNSPLHF
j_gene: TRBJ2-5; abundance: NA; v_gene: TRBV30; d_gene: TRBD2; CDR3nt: TGTGCCTGGAGCGCGGAGCGGGGCGCAGGGACCCAGTACTTC; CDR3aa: CAWSAERGAGTQYF
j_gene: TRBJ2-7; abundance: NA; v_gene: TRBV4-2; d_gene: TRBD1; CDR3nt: TGTGCCAGCAGCCTGGGACAGGACCTATACGAGCAGTACTTC; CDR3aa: CASSLGQDLYEQYF
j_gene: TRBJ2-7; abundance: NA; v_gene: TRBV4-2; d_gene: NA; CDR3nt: TGTGCCAGCAGCCAGTTGGGGGGGGCCCCTGGGGACGAGCAGTACTTC; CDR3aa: CASSQLGGAPGDEQYF
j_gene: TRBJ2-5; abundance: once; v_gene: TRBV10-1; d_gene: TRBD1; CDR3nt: TGCGCCAGCAGTGACCACCTCTGGGACAGGGGAGGGCAAGAGACCCAGTACTTC; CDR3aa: CASSDHLWDRGGQETQYF
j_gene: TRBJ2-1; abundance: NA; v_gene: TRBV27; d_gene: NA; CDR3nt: TGTGCCAGCAGTTTATCGATCATCACTGCCCCATCCAATGAGCAGTTCTTC; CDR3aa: CASSLSIITAPSNEQFF
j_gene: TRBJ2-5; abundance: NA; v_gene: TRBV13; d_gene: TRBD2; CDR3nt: TGTGCCAGCAGCCATGAGCGGGAGGGCCGACGGACCCAGTACTTC; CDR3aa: CASSHEREGRRTQYF
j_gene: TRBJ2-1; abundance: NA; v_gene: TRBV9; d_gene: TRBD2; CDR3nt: TGTGCCAGCAGCGCGGGGACTAGCGAATACAATGAGCAGTTCTTC; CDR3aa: CASSAGTSEYNEQFF
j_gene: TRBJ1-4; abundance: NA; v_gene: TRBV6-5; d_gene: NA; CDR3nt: TGTGCCAGCAGGCGGGGAGGTGAAAAACTGTTTTTT; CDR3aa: CASRRGGEKLFF
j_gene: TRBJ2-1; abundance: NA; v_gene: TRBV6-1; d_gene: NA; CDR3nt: TGTGCCAGCAGTGTACCAGGGTACCGTGACAATGAGCAGTTCTTC; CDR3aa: CASSVPGYRDNEQFF
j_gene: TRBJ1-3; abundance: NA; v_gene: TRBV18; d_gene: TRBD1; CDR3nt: TGTGCCAGCTCCCGGGACAGGGAAGATTCTGGAAACACCATATATTTT; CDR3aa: CASSRDREDSGNTIYF
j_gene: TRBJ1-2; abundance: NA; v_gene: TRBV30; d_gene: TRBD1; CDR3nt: TGTGCCTGGAGTCCCGGGGGACAGCGAAACTATGGCTACACCTTC; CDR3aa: CAWSPGGQRNYGYTF
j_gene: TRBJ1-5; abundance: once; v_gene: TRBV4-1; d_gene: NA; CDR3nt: TGCGCCAGCAGCCAAGGGCCGAGCAATCAGCCCCAGCATTTT; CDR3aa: CASSQGPSNQPQHF
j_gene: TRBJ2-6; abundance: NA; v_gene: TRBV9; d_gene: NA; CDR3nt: TGTGCCAGCAGCGTAGAACAGGGAGGGGGCTCTGGGGCCAACGTCCTGACTTTC; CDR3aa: CASSVEQGGGSGANVLTF
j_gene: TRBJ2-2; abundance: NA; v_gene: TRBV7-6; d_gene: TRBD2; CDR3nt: TGTGCCAGCAGCTTAAGAGCTAGCGGAAACACCGGGGAGCTGTTTTTT; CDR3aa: CASSLRASGNTGELFF
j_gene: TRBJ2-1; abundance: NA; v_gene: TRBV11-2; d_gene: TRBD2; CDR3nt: TGTGCCAGCAGCTTAGCGGCGTGGGAGGGGATCTATGAGCAGTTCTTC; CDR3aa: CASSLAAWEGIYEQFF
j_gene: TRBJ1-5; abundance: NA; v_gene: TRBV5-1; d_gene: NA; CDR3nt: TGCGCCAGCAGCTTAGAGGGACTCAGCAATCAGCCCCAGCATTTT; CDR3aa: CASSLEGLSNQPQHF
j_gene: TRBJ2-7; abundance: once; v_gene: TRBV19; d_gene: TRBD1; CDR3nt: TGTGCCAGTAGTGACAGGGGCTACGAGCAGTACTTC; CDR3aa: CASSDRGYEQYF
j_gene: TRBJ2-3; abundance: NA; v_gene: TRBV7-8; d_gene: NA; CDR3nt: TGTGCCAGCAGCCCGCTAGTCGGGGTTGGCACAGATACGCAGTATTTT; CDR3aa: CASSPLVGVGTDTQYF
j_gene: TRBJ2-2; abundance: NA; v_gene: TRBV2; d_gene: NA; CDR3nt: TGTGCCGTAAACAGGGGGGGCCGGGAGCTGTTTTTT; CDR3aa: CAVNRGGRELFF
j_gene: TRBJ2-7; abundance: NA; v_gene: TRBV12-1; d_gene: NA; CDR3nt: TGTGCAGGGCGCGGGGGACCTACCCACGAGCAGTACTTC; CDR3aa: CAGRGGPTHEQYF
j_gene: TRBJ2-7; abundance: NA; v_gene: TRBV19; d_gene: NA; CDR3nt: TGTGCCAGTAGTATGGGGGCTGGGTTATACTACGAGCAGTACTTC; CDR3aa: CASSMGAGLYYEQYF
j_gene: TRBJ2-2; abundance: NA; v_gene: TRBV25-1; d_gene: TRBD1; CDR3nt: TGTGCCAGCACGGGACAGGGGGGAACCGGGGAGCTGTTTTTT; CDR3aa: CASTGQGGTGELFF
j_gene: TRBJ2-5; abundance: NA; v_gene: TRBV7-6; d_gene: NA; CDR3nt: TGTGCCAGCAGCTTAGAGTACATCGCACAAGAGACCCAGTACTTC; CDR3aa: CASSLEYIAQETQYF
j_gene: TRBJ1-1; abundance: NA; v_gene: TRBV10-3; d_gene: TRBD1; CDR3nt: TGTGCCGTCTCAGGGGGCATGGCTGAAGCTTTCTTT; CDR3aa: CAVSGGMAEAFF
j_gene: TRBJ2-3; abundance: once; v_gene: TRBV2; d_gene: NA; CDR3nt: TGTGCCAGCAGTGAAAGGGCTAGCGTAGGCGCAGATACGCAGTATTTT; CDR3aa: CASSERASVGADTQYF
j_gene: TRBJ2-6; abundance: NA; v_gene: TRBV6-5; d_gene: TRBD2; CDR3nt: TGTGCCAGTGGGGGGGGGTCTGGGGCCAACGTCCTGACTTTC; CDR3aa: CASGGGSGANVLTF
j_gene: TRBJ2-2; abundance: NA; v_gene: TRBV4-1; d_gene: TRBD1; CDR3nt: TGCGCCAGCAATACTCGGGACAGTGCGACCGGGGAGCTGTTTTTT; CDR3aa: CASNTRDSATGELFF
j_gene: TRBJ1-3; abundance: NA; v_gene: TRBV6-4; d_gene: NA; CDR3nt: TGTGCCAGCAGTGACTCGAATCGGGAAGGAGACTCTGGAAACACCATATATTTT; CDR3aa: CASSDSNREGDSGNTIYF
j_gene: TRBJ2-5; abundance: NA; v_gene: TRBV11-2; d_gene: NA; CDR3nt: TGTGCCAGCAGCCCAGTCGCGGGGCGGAACGACTTC; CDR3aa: CASSPVAGRNDF
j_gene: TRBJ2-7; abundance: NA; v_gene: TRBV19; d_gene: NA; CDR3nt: TGTGCCAGTAGTATGAGAGGGAGAGAGGACGAGCAGTACTTC; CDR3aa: CASSMRGREDEQYF
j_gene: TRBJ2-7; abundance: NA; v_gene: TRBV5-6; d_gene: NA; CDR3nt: TGTGCCAGCAGAACGCCGGGAGATCCTTACGAGCAGTACTTC; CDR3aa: CASRTPGDPYEQYF
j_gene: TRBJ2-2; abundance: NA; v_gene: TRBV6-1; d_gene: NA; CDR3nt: TGTGCCAGCAGCCTGAGGATCGAGAACACCGGGGAGCTGTTTTTT; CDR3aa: CASSLRIENTGELFF
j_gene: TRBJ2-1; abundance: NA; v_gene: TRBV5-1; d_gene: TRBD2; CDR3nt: TGCGCCAGCAGCTTGGGGGAGGGTTACGGCCTCTCCTACAATGAGCAGTTCTTC; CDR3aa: CASSLGEGYGLSYNEQFF
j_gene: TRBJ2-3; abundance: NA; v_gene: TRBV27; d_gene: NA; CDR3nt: TGTGCCAGCAGTTTATCGAGGCCAGATACGCAGTATTTT; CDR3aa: CASSLSRPDTQYF
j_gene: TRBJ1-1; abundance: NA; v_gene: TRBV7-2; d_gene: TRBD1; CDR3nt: TGTGCCAGCAGCCCGGGACAGGCCAACACTGAAGCTTTCTTT; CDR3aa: CASSPGQANTEAFF
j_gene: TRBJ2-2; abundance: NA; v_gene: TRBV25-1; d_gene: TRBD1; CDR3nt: TGTGCCAGCAGTGAATTAGAGACAGGGGGTCCGAACACCGGGGAGCTGTTTTTT; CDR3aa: CASSELETGGPNTGELFF
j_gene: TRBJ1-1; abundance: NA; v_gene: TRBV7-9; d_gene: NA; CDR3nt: TGTGCCAGCAGCTCTTTCCGGACGGGAAACACTGAAGCTTTCTTT; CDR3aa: CASSSFRTGNTEAFF